The 31 T cell receptor beta chains reported below all come from one sample, sequenced in a study of CD8+CD57+ T cells in acquired aplastic anemia. It was patients with CD8+CD57+ cell expansion by flow cytometry who were chosen for sequencing. Genomic DNA was employed as the template in profiling TCR beta VDJ and CDR3. TCRdb recomputed calls from the reads with MiXCR, one row per CDR3 protein. The profile shows about 160,000 distinct CDR3 sequences, 40% to 50% of them singletons. The sample taken for sequencing was sorted CD4+, CD8+, or CD8+CD57+ T cells (not recorded which) from PBMCs. The origin of the receptors is a human donor with aplastic anemia.

This clonotype was observed at least ten times. This chain joins TRBV20-1 and TRBJ1-6; tentatively, D is TRBD1 (5 bases). The CDR3 extends over 16 amino acids. Between the trimmed V and J ends, which lost 6 bases and 5 bases, there was a span of 20 bases. Germline V lookup: CDR1 DFQATT, CDR2 SNEGSKA (reference sequence). The DNA of the CDR3 is TGCAGTGCCCCTCGAGGGGATGGGATAGATAATTCACCCCTCCACTTT. Translation gives CSAPRGDGIDNSPLHF.

The chain uses TRBV6-2 or TRBV6-3 and TRBJ2-1; 10 nucleotides line up with TRBD2. The germline V gene encodes CDR1 MNHEY and CDR2 SVGEGT. Trimming cost V 1 base and J 1 base; bases outside gene matches: 7. The CDR3 sequence is 18 residues long. The CDR3 bases are TGTGCCAGCAGTTACTTGGGACTAGCGATAAGGTCCTACAATGAGCAGTTCTTC. Residues: CASSYLGLAIRSYNEQFF.

This clonotype was detected ten times or more. This rearrangement joins TRBV25-1 to TRBJ1-4; tentatively, D is TRBD1 (5 bases). The CDR3 contains 15 residues. Trimming removed 4 bases at V and 7 bases at J, with 16 bases between. The V gene's germline CDR1 is MGHDK and CDR2 SYGVNS. CDR3 in DNA: TGTGCCAGCAGTGCAACTACCGGGACGTTTGAAAAACTGTTTTTT. Protein: CASSATTGTFEKLFF.

The chain couples TRBV11-2 to TRBJ1-2, with D possibly TRBD1 on 5 matching bases. CDR3 size: 14 residues. Trimming took off 1 base at V and 8 bases at J, with 14 bases between the two ends. CDR1 and CDR2 (germline): SGHAT, FQNNGV. CDR3 loop: CASSLATGAGGYTF. The CDR3 DNA sequence: TGTGCCAGCAGCTTAGCAACCGGGGCGGGAGGCTACACCTTC.

This chain joins TRBV12-3 or TRBV12-4 and TRBJ1-1; TRBD1 matches at 10 bases. There are 14 residues in the CDR3. V lost 5 bases, J lost 3 bases, and 3 bases stayed unmatched. The CDR3 region has the DNA TGTGCCAGCAGTCCGACAGGGGGCTACACTGAAGCTTTCTTT. This encodes CASSPTGGYTEAFF.

This rearrangement joins TRBV2 to TRBJ2-2, with 7 nucleotides matching TRBD2. Germline CDR1 SNHLY, CDR2 FYNNEI. J gave up 2 bases and V 6 bases, and 6 bases lay outside the gene matches. The CDR3 sequence is 15 residues long. As DNA, the CDR3 is TGTGCCAGCAGGGGACTAAAAAGTAACACCGGGGAGCTGTTTTTT. Its protein product is CASRGLKSNTGELFF.

V is TRBV20-1 and J is TRBJ2-1, with no clear D. V lost 6 bases to trimming and J lost 10 bases, with 13 bases between them. The CDR3 spans 11 residues. Germline V gene lookup returns CDR1 DFQATT and CDR2 SNEGSKA (reference sequence). The CDR3 sequence: CSADKIEEQFF. Written as DNA, the CDR3 is TGCAGTGCGGATAAAATAGAGGAGCAGTTCTTC.

This clonotype was seen many times. The chain carries TRBV5-8 and TRBJ1-4; D uncertain. Germline CDR1 reads SGHTS; CDR2 reads YDEGEE. Trimming stripped 1 base from V and 5 bases from J, with 9 bases between. The CDR3 is made up of 14 amino acids. CDR3: CASSLTVSNEKLFF. CDR3 sequence (DNA): TGTGCCAGCAGCTTGACAGTTTCGAATGAAAAACTGTTTTTT. The whole variable domain, filled in from reference TRBV5-8 and TRBJ1-4, reads EAGVTQSPTHLIKTRGQQATLRCSPISGHTSVYWYQQALGLGLQFLLWYDEGEERNRGNFPPRFSGRQFPNYSSELNVNALELEDSALYLCASSLTVSNEKLFFGSGTQLSVL.

This chain uses TRBV25-1 with TRBJ1-2; TRBD1 agrees at 7 bases. V trimming: 6 bases; J trimming: 6 bases; junction bases outside the gene matches: 13. Per germline, CDR1 MGHDK and CDR2 SYGVNS. This CDR3 comprises 15 residues. This CDR3 reads CASSPTAGTADGYTF. The CDR3 DNA sequence: TGTGCCAGCAGCCCTACAGCCGGGACAGCCGATGGCTACACCTTC.

A remark on this clonotype: A much larger clone differs from this one at a single base, so this may be a read error. The chain is built from TRBV5-1 and TRBJ2-3; 11 bases fit TRBD2. V dropped 0 bases and J dropped 3; count of bases not matched to a gene: 9. Germline values: CDR1 SGHRS, CDR2 YFSETQ. CDR3 size: 18 residues. The CDR3 sequence is CASSLESSGGLTTDTQYF. In DNA, the CDR3 is TGCGCCAGCAGCTTGGAGTCTAGCGGGGGGCTCACGACAGATACGCAGTATTTT.

The chain is built from TRBV25-1 and TRBJ2-5; D might be TRBD1 (6 bases). Germline loops: CDR1 MGHDK, CDR2 SYGVNS. CDR3 length: 14 amino acids. V was trimmed by 2 bases and J by 9 bases, leaving 16 bases between them. The CDR3, as DNA: TGTGCCAGCAGTGAAATGGACAGCAATCAGCCCCAGTACTTC. Protein product: CASSEMDSNQPQYF.

This clonotype was seen many times. CDR3 nucleotides: TGTGCCAGCAGTGACTCCCGGGGGGATGAGCAGTTCTTC. Protein: CASSDSRGDEQFF. The chain has TRBV25-1 and TRBJ2-1, with 7 bases lining up with TRBD2. Germline V lookup: CDR1 MGHDK, CDR2 SYGVNS. CDR3 length: 13 residues. Trimming at V came to 3 bases and at J to 8 bases, leaving 4 bases not matched to a gene.

The rearrangement joins TRBV24-1 to TRBJ2-5; D is perhaps TRBD1 (5 bases). The germline V gene encodes CDR1 KGHDR and CDR2 SFDVKD. This CDR3 spans 16 amino acids. Trimming removed 5 bases at V and 5 bases at J, with 20 bases between. The CDR3 here is CATSGLMGQGRETQYF. The CDR3 nucleotides read TGTGCCACCAGTGGTTTAATGGGCCAGGGCCGGGAGACCCAGTACTTC.

This clonotype showed up just once. The chain combines TRBV6-5 with TRBJ1-2; D is perhaps TRBD1 (5 bases). V gave up 4 bases and J gave up 0 bases, with 12 bases separating them. The germline V gene encodes CDR1 MNHEY and CDR2 SVGAGI. The CDR3 has 15 amino acids. This chain's CDR3 is CASSLTGEPNYGYTF. CDR3 DNA sequence: TGTGCCAGCAGTTTAACGGGGGAACCTAACTATGGCTACACCTTC.

A word on this clonotype: This may be a read error: a much more frequent sequence differs by one nucleotide. The rearrangement links TRBV20-1 to TRBJ2-3; 7 bases agree with TRBD2. Looked up from germline, CDR1 is DFQATT and CDR2 is SNEGSKA (reference sequence). This CDR3 has 16 residues. The CDR3 coding sequence is TGCAGTGCTCTACCCCCCCAGCGGGATGTCACAGGTACGCAGTATTTT. It specifies CSALPPQRDVTGTQYF.

This clonotype was seen at least ten times. The chain is built from TRBV19 and TRBJ1-2; tentatively, D is TRBD1 (6 bases). Trimming left V 4 bases short and J 2 bases short, with 8 bases between. Germline CDR1 LNHDA, CDR2 SQIVND (reference sequence). This CDR3 comprises 13 residues. The CDR3 spells CASSRDTNYGYTF. The CDR3 DNA sequence: TGTGCCAGTAGTAGGGACACCAACTATGGCTACACCTTC. Based on the CDR3 plus reference TRBV19 and TRBJ1-2, the full variable domain is DGGITQSPKYLFRKEGQNVTLSCEQNLNHDAMYWYRQDPGQGLRLIYYSQIVNDFQKGDIAEGYSVSREKKESFPLTVTSAQKNPTAFYLCASSRDTNYGYTFGSGTRLTVV.

This clonotype was seen at least ten times. The chain carries TRBV25-1 and TRBJ1-5; D is ambiguous. Germline V gives CDR1 MGHDK, CDR2 SYGVNS. V dropped 3 bases and J dropped 7 bases, with 7 bases sitting between them. There are 12 residues in the CDR3. The CDR3 nucleotides are TGTGCCAGCAGTGACTCTACGCAGCCCCAGCATTTT. Translation gives CASSDSTQPQHF.

This clonotype was counted at least ten times. V usage is TRBV10-1 and J usage is TRBJ1-5; D unclear. The V end was cut by 5 bases, the J end by 0 bases, with 17 bases between. The germline CDR1 and CDR2 sequences are WNHNN and SYGVQD (reference sequence). This CDR3 contains 17 residues. CDR3 nucleotides: TGCGCCAGCAGTTTCGACGGAGGGCTTCGTAGCAATCAGCCCCAGCATTTT. Translation gives CASSFDGGLRSNQPQHF.

J is TRBJ1-2 and V is TRBV20-1; D ambiguous. This CDR3 has 12 residues. Between the trimmed V and J ends, which lost 6 bases and 5 bases, there was a span of 13 bases. CDR1 is DFQATT, CDR2 SNEGSKA, per germline (reference sequence). CDR3 sequence: CSAVEGGYGYTF. In nucleotides, the CDR3 is TGCAGTGCCGTCGAGGGAGGTTATGGCTACACCTTC.

This clonotype was observed a few times. V and J are TRBV2 and TRBJ1-5; tentatively, D is TRBD1 (5 bases). V lost 4 bases and J lost 0, with 7 bases in between. This CDR3 is built from 14 residues. The germline CDR1 and CDR2 sequences are SNHLY and FYNNEI. The chain's CDR3 is CASSAGGSNQPQHF. In DNA form, the CDR3 reads TGTGCCAGCAGTGCCGGGGGTAGCAATCAGCCCCAGCATTTT.

This clonotype was detected once. J is TRBJ2-2 and V is TRBV29-1; 8 positions agree with TRBD1. V lost 6 bases to trimming and J lost 0 bases; unmatched junction nucleotides: 12. The CDR3 runs 17 residues. From germline, CDR1 is SQVTM and CDR2 ANQGSEA. CDR3 nucleotides: TGCAGCGTGGATAGGACAGGGAGTTTTTCGAACACCGGGGAGCTGTTTTTT. Its protein product is CSVDRTGSFSNTGELFF.

This clonotype was picked up many times. This chain links TRBV6-2 or TRBV6-3 with TRBJ2-1; D is unresolved. Trimming took off 2 bases at V and 2 bases at J, with 10 bases between the two ends. Germline loops: CDR1 MNHEY, CDR2 SVGEGT. This CDR3 contains 15 residues. The CDR3 nucleotides are TGTGCCAGCAGTTACAGTAACCCCCCCTACAATGAGCAGTTCTTC. Its translation is CASSYSNPPYNEQFF.

V and J are TRBV27 and TRBJ1-6, with D hard to call. The CDR3 contains 15 residues. V lost 6 bases, J lost 0 bases, and 9 bases lay in between. The germline V gene encodes CDR1 MNHEY and CDR2 SMNVEV (reference sequence). CDR3 nucleotide sequence: TGTGCCAGCAGGAGCTCTAGCTCCTATAATTCACCCCTCCACTTT. Its translation: CASRSSSSYNSPLHF.

The V call is TRBV9, the J call TRBJ1-2; no definite D call. The CDR3 contains 14 residues. Germline V gives CDR1 SGDLS, CDR2 YYNGEE. Between the trimmed V and J ends, which lost 3 bases and 3 bases, there was a span of 12 bases. The CDR3 nucleotides read TGTGCCAGCAGCGCAGAAGAGGGCTACTATGGCTACACCTTC. It translates to CASSAEEGYYGYTF.

This clonotype came up once. This may stem from a read error, because a much larger clone lies one nucleotide away. This sequence joins TRBV19 and TRBJ2-7; weak D call: TRBD2 (6 bases). The germline V gene encodes CDR1 LNHDA and CDR2 SQIVND (reference sequence). This CDR3 is built from 15 residues. The V end lost 9 bases, the J end lost 4 bases, and 22 bases lay between the germline ends. CDR3 DNA: TGTGCCAGCAGTCTGACTAGTATGGGCCCATACGAGCAGTACTTC. It yields the protein CASSLTSMGPYEQYF.

The rearrangement joins TRBV12-3 or TRBV12-4 to TRBJ1-6; 10 bases fit TRBD1. The ends lost 2 bases at V and 7 bases at J; junction bases unmatched: 2. The CDR3 consists of 15 residues. CDR3 coding DNA: TGTGCCAGCAGTTTACGGGACAGGGGAAATTCACCCCTCCACTTT. This translates into CASSLRDRGNSPLHF.

This clonotype was recorded many times. In DNA, the CDR3 is TGCGCCAGCAGCCAAGATCCGAATATTGCCTACGAGCAGTACTTC. It specifies CASSQDPNIAYEQYF. The rearrangement joins TRBV4-1 to TRBJ2-7; no reliable D call. The CDR3 runs to 15 residues. Trimming pared 0 bases from V and 2 bases from J, leaving 11 bases between. The germline V gene has CDR1 MGHRA and CDR2 YSYEKL.

This clonotype was counted at least ten times. The chain uses TRBV5-1 and TRBJ1-1, with 8 bases identical to TRBD1. The germline CDR1 and CDR2 sequences are SGHRS and YFSETQ. The CDR3 runs to 14 residues. The J segment lost 3 bases and the V segment lost 4 bases, leaving 5 bases of the junction unmatched. The CDR3 DNA sequence: TGCGCCAGCAGCATACAGGGGGGGCACACTGAAGCTTTCTTT. Its protein is CASSIQGGHTEAFF.

This clonotype was seen repeatedly, ten times or more. This sequence joins TRBV19 and TRBJ1-1; D remains ambiguous. Per the germline V gene, CDR1 is LNHDA and CDR2 is SQIVND (reference sequence). CDR3 length: 13 amino acids. Trimming took 5 bases from V and 4 from J, leaving 11 bases between them. The CDR3 coding sequence is TGTGCCAGTAGTTCTGACATCTCCACTGAAGCTTTCTTT. As protein: CASSSDISTEAFF.

This clonotype was counted at least ten times. The rearrangement links TRBV20-1 to TRBJ1-1; no definite D call. The ends were cut back, 5 bases at V and 0 bases at J, with 16 bases in the middle. Germline V gives CDR1 DFQATT, CDR2 SNEGSKA (reference sequence). The length of the CDR3 is 15 residues. The CDR3 sequence: CSAFREGNMNTEAFF. CDR3 in DNA: TGCAGTGCTTTCCGTGAAGGAAATATGAACACTGAAGCTTTCTTT.

This clonotype was counted ten times or more. This chain uses TRBV7-9 with TRBJ2-1; the D gene is possibly TRBD2 (6 bases). The germline gives CDR1 SEHNR, CDR2 FQNEAQ (reference sequence). This CDR3 is 12 amino acids long. Trimming took 5 bases from V and 8 from J, leaving 10 bases between them. For the CDR3, the DNA is TGTGCCAGCAGCCTCCCGGGGGATGAGCAGTTCTTC. As protein: CASSLPGDEQFF.